This entry concerns a single TCR beta chain. Its antigen is not identified. These data come from a study of graft-versus-host responses after intestinal transplantation. Study-wide context: Those transplanted obtained multivisceral, liver-intestinal, or isolated intestinal grafts. Tacrolimus plus steroids were given to all recipients for about 3 years, preceded by anti-thymocyte globulin induction. Regarding the study as a whole: Ileal or blood samples showed some GvH clones first, and such clones were also found in recipient marrow. Where graft-donor T cell macrochimerism was present, patients had high graft-versus-host to host-versus-graft clonal ratios in allografts.

The germline V and J ends were trimmed by 0 bases and 0 bases, with 9 bases remaining between them. The germline CDR1 and CDR2 sequences are LGHNA and YSLEER. CDR3 length: 17 amino acids. Method: immunoSEQ multiplex PCR; TCRdb's copy keeps in-frame clones and lacks some. The repertoire holds about 41,000 clones, with approximately 95% as singletons. The sample consisted of unstimulated CD8+ T cells sorted from spleen or lymph node cells, taken before transplant. The V gene is TRBV4-3, the J gene TRBJ1-6; tentative D call: TRBD1 (5 bases). The TCR originated in a human donor who was the organ donor for an intestinal transplant. DNA of the CDR3: TGCGCCAGCAGCCAAGAAGGGACTAGCTCCTATAATTCACCCCTCCACTTT. Protein: CASSQEGTSSYNSPLHF.